Below are 4 T cell receptor beta chains sequenced from a single sample in a study of blood T cells in healthy people across ages. The use of a sample-barcoded 5' primer and a J-beta primer mix characterized a second PCR of roughly 6 to 11 cycles. TCRdb redid the calling of the 5' RACE reads with MiXCR, one entry per CDR3 protein. The sample records more than 700,000 distinct CDR3 sequences, about 45% being singletons. Sequencing used blood. These receptors originate from a man older than 75 in good health.

The CDR3 protein is CSGRAGNNEKLFF. CDR3 bases: TGCAGCGGGAGAGCAGGGAATAATGAAAAACTGTTTTTT. The V gene is TRBV29-1, the J gene TRBJ1-4, with a weak D call TRBD1 (5 bases). Trimming stripped 7 bases from V and 4 bases from J, with 13 bases between. CDR3 length equals 13 residues. From germline, CDR1 is SQVTM and CDR2 ANQGSEA.

On this clonotype: This clone may be a read error of a much larger clone one base away. The rearrangement links TRBV4-3 to TRBJ2-1; possibly TRBD2 for D (5 bases). In germline, CDR1 is LGHNA, CDR2 YSLEER. The CDR3 contains 15 residues. CDR3 DNA: TGCGTCAGCAGCCCGGACGCGGGTCGTCACAATGAGCAGTTCTTC. Protein sequence: CVSSPDAGRHNEQFF.

In this sample, this clonotype turned up many times. The chain employs TRBV6-1 and TRBJ2-7; D is undetermined. Germline CDR1 reads MNHNS; CDR2 reads SASEGT. Trimming removed 0 bases at V and 2 bases at J, with 14 bases between. The CDR3 sequence is 16 residues long. CDR3 protein: CASSEATTVPTYEQYF. The CDR3 coding sequence is TGTGCCAGCAGTGAAGCGACGACGGTCCCGACCTACGAGCAGTACTTC.

The chain is built from TRBV4-1 and TRBJ2-1; a weak D match, TRBD2 (5 bases). The CDR3 sequence is 15 residues long. Germline assignment: CDR1 MGHRA and CDR2 YSYEKL. Trimming removed 1 base at V and 4 bases at J, with 11 bases between. The CDR3 here is CASSQVDSQYNEQFF. For the CDR3, the DNA is TGCGCCAGCAGCCAAGTGGACTCGCAGTACAATGAGCAGTTCTTC.